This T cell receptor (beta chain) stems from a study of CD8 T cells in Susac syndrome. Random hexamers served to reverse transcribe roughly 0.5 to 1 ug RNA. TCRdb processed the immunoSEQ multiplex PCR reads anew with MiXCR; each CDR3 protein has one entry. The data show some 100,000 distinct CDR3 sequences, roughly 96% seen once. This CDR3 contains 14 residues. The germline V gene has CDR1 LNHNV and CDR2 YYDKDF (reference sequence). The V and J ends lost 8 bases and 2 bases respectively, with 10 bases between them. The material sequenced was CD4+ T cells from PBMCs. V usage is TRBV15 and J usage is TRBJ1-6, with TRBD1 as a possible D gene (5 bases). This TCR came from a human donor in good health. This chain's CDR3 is CATAGGTYNSPLHF. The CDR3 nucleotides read TGTGCCACCGCCGGGGGTACCTATAATTCACCCCTCCACTTT. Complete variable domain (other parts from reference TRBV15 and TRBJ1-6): DAMVIQNPRYQVTQFGKPVTLSCSQTLNHNVMYWYQQKSSQAPKLLFHYYDKDFNNEADTPDNFQSRRPNTSFCFLDIRSPGLGDTAMYLCATAGGTYNSPLHFGNGTRLTVT.